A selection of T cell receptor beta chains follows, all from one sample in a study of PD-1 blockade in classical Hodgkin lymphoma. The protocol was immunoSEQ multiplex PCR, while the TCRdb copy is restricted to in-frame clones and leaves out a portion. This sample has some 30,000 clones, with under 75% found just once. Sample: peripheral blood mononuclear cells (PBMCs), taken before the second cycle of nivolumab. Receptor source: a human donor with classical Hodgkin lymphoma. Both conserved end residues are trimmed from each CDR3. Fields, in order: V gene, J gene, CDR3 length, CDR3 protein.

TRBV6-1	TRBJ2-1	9	ASLVYNEQF
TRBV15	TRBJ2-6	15	ATSRDRWISGANVLT
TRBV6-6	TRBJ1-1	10	ASSLHSGTAF
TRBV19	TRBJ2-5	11	ASSFRGRETQY
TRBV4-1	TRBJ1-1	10	ASSPRKGGTF
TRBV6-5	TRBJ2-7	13	ASRAGTSGGYEQY
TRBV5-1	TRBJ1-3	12	ASSSGTAGNTIY
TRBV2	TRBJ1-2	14	ASRLDGGGAGYGYT
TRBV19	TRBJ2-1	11	ASSKTGQGNTF
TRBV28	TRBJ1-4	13	ASSPAGASNEKLF
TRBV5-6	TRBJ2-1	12	ASREWGRDNEQF